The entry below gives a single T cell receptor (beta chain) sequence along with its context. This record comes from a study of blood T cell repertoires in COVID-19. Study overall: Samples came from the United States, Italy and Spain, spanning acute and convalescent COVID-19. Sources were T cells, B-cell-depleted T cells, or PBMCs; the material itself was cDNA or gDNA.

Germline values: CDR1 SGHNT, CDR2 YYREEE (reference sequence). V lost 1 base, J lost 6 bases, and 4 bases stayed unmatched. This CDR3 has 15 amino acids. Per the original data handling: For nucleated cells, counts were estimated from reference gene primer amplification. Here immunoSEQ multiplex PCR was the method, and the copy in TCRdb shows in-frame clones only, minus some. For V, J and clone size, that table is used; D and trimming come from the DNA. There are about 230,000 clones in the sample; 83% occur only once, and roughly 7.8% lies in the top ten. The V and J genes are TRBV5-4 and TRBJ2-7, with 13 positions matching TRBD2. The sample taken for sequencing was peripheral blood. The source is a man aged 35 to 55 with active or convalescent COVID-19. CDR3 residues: CASSLPGLAGFEQYF. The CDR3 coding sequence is TGTGCCAGCAGCTTGCCGGGACTAGCGGGGTTCGAGCAGTACTTC.